Each of the 13 T cell receptor beta chains below was sequenced from the same sample in a study of blood T cell repertoires in COVID-19. Sequencing was performed with immunoSEQ multiplex PCR; in TCRdb, only in-frame clones are kept and a portion is missing. Of tens of thousands of clones listed, 80% are singletons. The sequencing input was peripheral blood. These receptors all stem from a woman aged 80 or older with acute or convalescent COVID-19.

J is TRBJ2-7 and V is TRBV19; a weak D match, TRBD1 (6 bases). CDR1 and CDR2 (germline): LNHDA, SQIVND (reference sequence). CDR3 length: 14 residues. The V end was cut by 6 bases, the J end by 3 bases, with 15 bases between. CDR3 nucleotides: TGTGCCAGTAGCACTGGACAGAATTACTACGAGCAGTACTTC. It codes for CASSTGQNYYEQYF.

Only one count was recorded for this clone. The chain recombines TRBV2 with TRBJ1-5; 9 bases fit TRBD1. Germline values: CDR1 SNHLY, CDR2 FYNNEI. J lost 5 bases, V lost 5 bases, and 4 bases had no gene match. This CDR3 contains 14 residues. The CDR3 protein is CASSLTGGDQPQHF. The DNA of the CDR3 is TGTGCCAGCAGTCTCACAGGGGGCGATCAGCCCCAGCATTTT.

This chain connects TRBV27 to TRBJ2-2; 10 nucleotides match TRBD1. The germline CDR1 and CDR2 sequences are MNHEY and SMNVEV (reference sequence). Unmatched junction bases numbered 17, after V lost 5 bases and J lost 2 bases. This CDR3 has 20 amino acids. The CDR3 coding sequence is TGTGCCAGCAGTCCTCCGGGACAGGGGTATTCGTGGGGTAACACCGGGGAGCTGTTTTTT. This gives the protein CASSPPGQGYSWGNTGELFF.

The chain links TRBV7-3 to TRBJ2-5; TRBD2 agrees at 8 bases. The CDR3 covers 15 residues. The V segment lost 2 bases and the J segment 5 bases; nucleotides outside the gene matches: 7. In germline, CDR1 is SGHTA, CDR2 FQGTGA. CDR3 nucleotide sequence: TGTGCCAGCAGCTTAGCGGGACTAGAGAGCGAGACCCAGTACTTC. It is translated as CASSLAGLESETQYF.

V gene TRBV30 combines with J gene TRBJ2-5; a weak D match, TRBD1 (6 bases). The CDR3 is 14 residues long. Germline loops: CDR1 GTSNPN, CDR2 SVGIG (reference sequence). V was trimmed by 5 bases and J by 4 bases, leaving 17 bases between them. The CDR3 DNA reads as TGTGCCTGGGAGTTCAGGGGCCGGGGAGAGACCCAGTACTTC. Protein: CAWEFRGRGETQYF.

The chain links TRBV20-1 to TRBJ2-2, with D perhaps TRBD2 (5 bases). The CDR3 runs 14 residues. V lost 3 bases and J 4 bases, leaving 12 bases between the germline ends. CDR1 is DFQATT and CDR2 is SNEGSKA in the germline V gene (reference sequence). This chain's CDR3 is CSASLAGVTGELFF. The CDR3 coding sequence is TGCAGTGCTAGTCTAGCCGGGGTCACCGGGGAGCTGTTTTTT.

The gene calls are TRBV10-3 and TRBJ2-5; perhaps TRBD1 as D (5 bases). Germline assignment: CDR1 ENHRY and CDR2 SYGVKD. The CDR3 has 15 amino acids. Trimming pared 2 bases from V and 1 base from J, leaving 11 bases between. The CDR3 nucleotides are TGTGCCATCAGTGAGCCCAGACAGTTCCAAGAGACCCAGTACTTC. It codes for CAISEPRQFQETQYF.

V usage is TRBV6-6 and J usage is TRBJ1-2; D is possibly TRBD1 (5 bases). This CDR3 contains 15 residues. Deletions cut 0 bases from V and 3 bases from J, with 11 bases between. Germline lookup yields CDR1 MNHNY and CDR2 SVGAGI (reference sequence). CDR3: CASSYSEGSHYGYTF. In DNA, the CDR3 is TGTGCCAGCAGTTACTCGGAGGGGTCCCACTATGGCTACACCTTC.

The chain links TRBV3-1 (or the pseudogene TRBV3-2) to TRBJ2-5; the D is unclear. Germline V CDR1 and CDR2: LGHDT, YNNKEL (reference sequence). The CDR3 is 11 amino acids. V was cut by 7 bases and J by 1 base, with 4 bases left in between. CDR3 sequence (DNA): TGTGCCAGCACCCTCCAAGAGACCCAGTACTTC. Amino acid sequence: CASTLQETQYF.

The sample holds many counts of this clone. The chain couples TRBV2 to TRBJ2-6, with D unclear. The germline gives CDR1 SNHLY, CDR2 FYNNEI. CDR3 size: 15 residues. V was trimmed by 9 bases and J by 0 bases, leaving 12 bases between them. Written as DNA, the CDR3 is TGTGCCAGTACTCCTGGTCGCTCTGGGGCCAACGTCCTGACTTTC. This encodes CASTPGRSGANVLTF.

This clone was observed a single time. CDR3 in amino acids: CASSLDQGSTGELFF. The CDR3 coding sequence is TGCGCCAGCAGCTTGGACCAGGGAAGCACCGGGGAGCTGTTTTTT. This chain uses TRBV5-1 with TRBJ2-2, with D possibly being TRBD1 (5 bases). V lost 0 bases to trimming and J lost 4 bases, with 10 bases between them. The germline gives CDR1 SGHRS, CDR2 YFSETQ. The CDR3 extends over 15 amino acids.

In its sample, this clone was seen a few times. The V call is TRBV5-1, the J call TRBJ1-1, with 8 bases aligning to TRBD1. CDR3 length: 16 amino acids. Germline lookup yields CDR1 SGHRS and CDR2 YFSETQ. Losses at the gene ends were 1 base for V and 1 base for J; bases not matched to a gene: 6. CDR3 in DNA: TGCGCCAGCAGCTTGCAACCGGGACAGGCGAACACTGAAGCTTTCTTT. Translation: CASSLQPGQANTEAFF. The variable domain in full, completed from reference TRBV5-1 and TRBJ1-1, reads KAGVTQTPRYLIKTRGQQVTLSCSPISGHRSVSWYQQTPGQGLQFLFEYFSETQRNKGNFPGRFSGRQFSNSRSEMNVSTLELGDSALYLCASSLQPGQANTEAFFGQGTRLTVV.

This clone was recorded once. V usage is TRBV12-5 and J usage is TRBJ2-5; 10 nucleotides match TRBD2. CDR1 is LGHNT and CDR2 is FRNRAP in the germline V gene. This CDR3 has 14 amino acids. The junction had 7 bases not matched to a gene; V was cut back by 8 bases and J by 4 bases. The CDR3 sequence is CASSLAGGRETQYF. The CDR3 DNA sequence: TGTGCTAGTTCCTTAGCGGGGGGCCGAGAGACCCAGTACTTC.